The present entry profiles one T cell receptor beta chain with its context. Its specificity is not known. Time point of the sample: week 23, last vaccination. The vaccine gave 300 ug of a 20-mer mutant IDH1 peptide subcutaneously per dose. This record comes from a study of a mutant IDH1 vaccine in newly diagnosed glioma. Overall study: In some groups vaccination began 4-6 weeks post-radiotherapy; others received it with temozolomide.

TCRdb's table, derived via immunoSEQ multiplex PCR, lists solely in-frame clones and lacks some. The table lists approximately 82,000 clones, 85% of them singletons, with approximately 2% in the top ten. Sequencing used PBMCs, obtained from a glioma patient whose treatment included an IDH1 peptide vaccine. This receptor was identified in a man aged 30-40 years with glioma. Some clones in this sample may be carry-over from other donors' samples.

CDR3 DNA sequence: TGTGCCAGCTCCCGCCTTATGGGACAGGGGGCCCTCAGCACAGATACGCAGTATTTT. Translated: CASSRLMGQGALSTDTQYF. This chain connects TRBV18 to TRBJ2-3, with 12 bases identical to TRBD1. Germline-derived CDR1 and CDR2 are KGHSH and LQKENI. This CDR3 has 19 amino acids. V was pared by 6 bases and J by 0 bases, with 13 bases of the junction left unmatched.